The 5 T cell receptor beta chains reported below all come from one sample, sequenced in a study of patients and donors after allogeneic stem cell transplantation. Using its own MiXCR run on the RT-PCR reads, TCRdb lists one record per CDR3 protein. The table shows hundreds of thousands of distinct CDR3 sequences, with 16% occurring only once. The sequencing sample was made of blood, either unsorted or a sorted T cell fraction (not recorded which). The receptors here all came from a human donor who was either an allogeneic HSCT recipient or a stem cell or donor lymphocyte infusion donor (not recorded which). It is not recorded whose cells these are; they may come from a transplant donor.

CDR3 residues: CASSLAGEIQETQYF. As DNA, the CDR3 is TGTGCCAGCAGCTTAGCGGGAGAGATCCAAGAGACCCAGTACTTC. The chain employs TRBV11-2 and TRBJ2-5, with D maybe TRBD2 (6 bases). The V end was cut by 1 base, the J end by 1 base, with 10 bases between. Germline CDR1 SGHAT, CDR2 FQNNGV. The CDR3 consists of 15 residues.

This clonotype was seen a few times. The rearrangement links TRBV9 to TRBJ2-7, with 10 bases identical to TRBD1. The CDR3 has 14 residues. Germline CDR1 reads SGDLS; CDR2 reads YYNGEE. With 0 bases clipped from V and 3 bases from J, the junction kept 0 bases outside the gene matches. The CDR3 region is CASSVGDRGYEQYF. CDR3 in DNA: TGTGCCAGCAGCGTAGGGGACAGGGGCTACGAGCAGTACTTC.

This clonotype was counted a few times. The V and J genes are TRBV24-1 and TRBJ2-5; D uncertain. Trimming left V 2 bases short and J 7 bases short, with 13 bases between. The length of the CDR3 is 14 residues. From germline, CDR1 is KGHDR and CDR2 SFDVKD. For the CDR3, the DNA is TGTGCCACCAGTGATTCCGGGCCCCGAGGGACCCAGTACTTC. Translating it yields CATSDSGPRGTQYF.

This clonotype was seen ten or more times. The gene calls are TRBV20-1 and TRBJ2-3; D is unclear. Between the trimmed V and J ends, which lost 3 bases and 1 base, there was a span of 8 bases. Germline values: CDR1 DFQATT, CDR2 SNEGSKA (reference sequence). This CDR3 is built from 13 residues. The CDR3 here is CSARLTGTDTQYF. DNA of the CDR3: TGCAGTGCTAGGCTGACCGGCACAGATACGCAGTATTTT.

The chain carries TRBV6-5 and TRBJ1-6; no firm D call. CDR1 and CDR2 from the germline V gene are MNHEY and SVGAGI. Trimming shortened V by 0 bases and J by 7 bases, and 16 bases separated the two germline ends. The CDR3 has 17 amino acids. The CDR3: CASSYSIRPGKNSPLHF. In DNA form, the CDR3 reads TGTGCCAGCAGTTACTCGATCCGCCCGGGGAAGAATTCACCCCTCCACTTT.